Listed here are 24 T cell receptor beta chains from one sample, sequenced in a study of molecular identifiers for immune sequencing clone quantification (dated by TCRdb to the late 2010s). Preparation of the library involved PCR. The listed sequencing device is NextSeq 500. TCRdb ran its own pipeline on the public reads, namely fastp trimming at Q25 and MiXCR clone calling, and kept in-frame beta chains. Every entry covers one CDR3 protein and lists the most common genes and DNA from its rows. Across this sample there are 490,000 or so distinct CDR3 sequences, with around 23% seen only once. The biggest ten clones account for under 0.8% of the sample. Sequencing was carried out using naive CD8+ T cells from blood, with Jurkat cell RNA spiked in. Per the publication, the cell subset or site label means: FACS-sorted CD8+CD4-CCR7+CD45RA+ naive T cells. The source is a human donor in good health. Some libraries in this study had Jurkat cell RNA spiked in.

This clonotype was counted many times. The chain combines TRBV5-6 with TRBJ1-2; 7 nucleotides line up with TRBD1. Germline CDR1 is SGHDT and CDR2 is YYEEEE. Trimming took 4 bases from V and 8 from J; bases not matched to a gene: 14. The CDR3 covers 15 residues. Here the CDR3 reads CASSPPSGTARGYTF. The CDR3 DNA reads TGTGCCAGCAGCCCCCCCTCCGGGACAGCTCGGGGCTACACCTTC.

This clonotype has a count of ten or more. The chain couples TRBV7-9 to TRBJ1-1, with a tentative D call TRBD1 (5 bases). Trimming took off 5 bases at V and 1 base at J, with 14 bases between the two ends. The CDR3 length is 15 residues. Germline CDR1 and CDR2: SEHNR and FQNEAQ (reference sequence). The CDR3 sequence is CASSPFIGENTEAFF. CDR3 in DNA: TGTGCCAGCAGCCCCTTTATAGGGGAGAACACTGAAGCTTTCTTT.

The chain uses TRBV12-3 or TRBV12-4 and TRBJ2-2; weak D call: TRBD1 (6 bases). There are 16 residues in the CDR3. Trimming took 5 bases from V and 0 from J, leaving 13 bases between them. CDR3 region: CASSTSGHPNTGELFF. For the CDR3, the DNA is TGTGCCAGCAGTACCTCGGGACACCCGAACACCGGGGAGCTGTTTTTT.

Notes on this clonotype: One base away lies a much larger clone, so this may be a sequencing read error. The V call is TRBV29-1, the J call TRBJ2-1; D ambiguous. This CDR3 region has 12 residues. Germline values: CDR1 SQVTM, CDR2 ANQGSEA. V was pared by 7 bases and J by 10 bases, with 17 bases between. In DNA, the CDR3 is TGCAGCGCCCAAGACTCGACCTACGAGCAGTTCTTC. Protein product: CSAQDSTYEQFF.

CDR3 protein: CASSDRPECGYTF. CDR3 sequence (DNA): TGTGCCAGCAGTGACCGCCCCGAATGTGGCTACACCTTC. The chain couples TRBV25-1 to TRBJ1-2; no definite D call. There are 13 residues in the CDR3. V was pared by 3 bases and J by 7 bases, with 12 bases between. Germline V CDR1 and CDR2: MGHDK, SYGVNS.

As regards this clonotype: One junction end does not reproduce the germline sequence, and a read error may be involved. The chain joins TRBV12-5 to TRBJ1-1; D is undetermined. The CDR3 spans 12 residues. Germline CDR1 is LGHNT and CDR2 is FRNRAP. CDR3 sequence reads: CACGLMGTEAFF. For the CDR3, the DNA is TGTGCTTGTGGTTTAATGGGCACTGAAGCTTTCTTT.

This clonotype was counted ten times or more. J is TRBJ2-3 and V is TRBV7-2; the D is unclear. Germline loops: CDR1 SGHTA, CDR2 FQGNSA. V was shortened by 5 bases and J by 4 bases, with 16 bases between the two germline ends. The CDR3 is 15 residues long. CDR3 in amino acids: CASSPVAVWPDTQYF. The DNA for the CDR3 is TGTGCCAGCAGCCCCGTGGCTGTCTGGCCAGATACGCAGTATTTT.

There are a few counts of this clonotype. The V call is TRBV12-3 or TRBV12-4, the J call TRBJ2-7, with a weak D call TRBD1 (7 bases). Trimming shortened V by 3 bases and J by 5 bases, and 14 bases separated the two germline ends. The CDR3 consists of 14 residues. In nucleotides, the CDR3 is TGTGCCAGCAGTTTTGCCGCCAGGGGGGACGAGCAGTACTTC. Its translation is CASSFAARGDEQYF.

V gene TRBV28 combines with J gene TRBJ2-7; D possibly matches TRBD1 or TRBD2 (5 bases each). Trimming stripped 1 base from V and 3 bases from J, with 13 bases between. The germline V gene has CDR1 MDHEN and CDR2 SYDVKM. This CDR3 is 15 amino acids long. CDR3 coding DNA: TGTGCCAGCAGTTTATCGGGGCCTAATGACTACGAGCAGTACTTC. Protein product: CASSLSGPNDYEQYF. Using reference TRBV28 and TRBJ2-7 for the parts outside the CDR3, the full variable domain is DVKVTQSSRYLVKRTGEKVFLECVQDMDHENMFWYRQDPGLGLRLIYFSYDVKMKEKGDIPEGYSVSREKKERFSLILESASTNQTSMYLCASSLSGPNDYEQYFGPGTRLTVT.

The count of this clonotype is one. A read error may produce the germline difference seen at one junction end. The V call is TRBV11-2, the J call TRBJ2-7; the D gene is possibly TRBD1 (6 bases). CDR1 and CDR2 from the germline V gene are SGHAT and FQNNGV. The CDR3 extends over 13 amino acids. The CDR3 loop reads CASSLDTGGERYF. The CDR3 nucleotides read TGTGCCAGCAGCTTAGATACTGGGGGCGAGCGGTACTTC.

This clonotype was detected only a few times. V and J are TRBV7-9 and TRBJ2-7; D is perhaps TRBD2 (6 bases). CDR1 and CDR2 from the germline V gene are SEHNR and FQNEAQ (reference sequence). The CDR3 runs 15 residues. Trimming removed 4 bases from V and 7 bases from J, with 20 bases in between. In DNA, the CDR3 is TGTGCCAGCAGCTCCCCCGCGGGGAACCCTAGGGAGCAGTACTTC. Translating gives CASSSPAGNPREQYF.

A remark on this clonotype: The CDR3 ends on some other residue instead of the conserved phenylalanine or tryptophan, so this is likely a read error. V gene TRBV3-1 combines with J gene TRBJ2-7; 7 positions match TRBD2. J gave up 6 bases and V 4 bases, and 6 bases lay outside the gene matches. The CDR3 totals 13 residues. The germline CDR1 and CDR2 sequences are LGHDT and YNNKEL (reference sequence). CDR3 in DNA: TGTGCCAGCAGCCCCGGGAGGAACAGCGAGCAGTACATC. This sequence encodes CASSPGRNSEQYI.

This chain uses TRBV4-3 with TRBJ2-2; D remains ambiguous. Germline CDR1 reads LGHNA; CDR2 reads YSLEER. The CDR3 has 16 residues. The ends were cut back, 2 bases at V and 6 bases at J, with 16 bases in the middle. The CDR3 region has the DNA TGCGCCAGCAGCCAAAATAGATCAGACTTTCCCGGGGAGCTGTTTTTT. Translated, it gives CASSQNRSDFPGELFF.

This clonotype was detected many times. The chain combines TRBV6-5 with TRBJ2-7; D remains ambiguous. Germline lookup yields CDR1 MNHEY and CDR2 SVGAGI. The length of the CDR3 is 16 residues. The ends were cut back, 0 bases at V and 2 bases at J, with 14 bases in the middle. CDR3 loop: CASSYSNQAATYEQYF. Here the CDR3 DNA reads TGTGCCAGCAGTTACTCGAACCAGGCGGCCACCTACGAGCAGTACTTC.

This clonotype was seen many times. The chain carries TRBV12-3 or TRBV12-4 and TRBJ2-5; D is uncertain. The CDR3 runs 13 residues. V was shortened by 7 bases and J by 5 bases, with 14 bases between the two germline ends. The DNA of the CDR3 is TGTGCCAGCACCCCCGGCCTCGGCGAGACCCAGTACTTC. This codes for CASTPGLGETQYF.

V and J are TRBV12-5 and TRBJ1-1; D gene uncertain. The CDR3 contains 18 residues. V lost 0 bases to trimming and J lost 0 bases, with 17 bases between them. Germline loops: CDR1 LGHNT, CDR2 FRNRAP. Written as DNA, the CDR3 is TGTGCTAGTGGTTTGGTCCCCACATTCACCCCTCTGAACACTGAAGCTTTCTTT. This translates into CASGLVPTFTPLNTEAFF.

For this clonotype: This may be a read error, as it is one base from a much larger clone. This sequence joins TRBV29-1 and TRBJ2-3; 9 bases are a match to TRBD1. J gave up 4 bases and V 3 bases, and 8 bases lay outside the gene matches. The CDR3 sequence is 15 residues long. Germline-derived CDR1 and CDR2 are SQVTM and ANQGSEA. The CDR3 region is CSVEGTGYSADTQYF. The CDR3 DNA reads TGCAGCGTTGAGGGGACAGGGTATAGCGCAGATACGCAGTATTTT.

J is TRBJ2-7 and V is TRBV3-1, with 7 bases aligning to TRBD2. Germline V CDR1 and CDR2: LGHDT, YNNKEL (reference sequence). The junction had 10 bases not matched to a gene; V was cut back by 2 bases and J by 6 bases. This CDR3 comprises 15 residues. This CDR3 reads CASSQWASGPLEQYF. CDR3 sequence (DNA): TGTGCCAGCAGCCAATGGGCTAGCGGCCCCCTCGAGCAGTACTTC.

This clonotype was recorded a few times. The chain combines TRBV20-1 with TRBJ2-7; D possibly corresponds to TRBD2 (6 bases). V dropped 0 bases and J dropped 0 bases, with 12 bases sitting between them. This CDR3 region has 15 residues. Germline CDR1 and CDR2: DFQATT and SNEGSKA (reference sequence). For the CDR3, the DNA is TGCAGTGCTAGAGATTCAGCGGGTTTCTCCTACGAGCAGTACTTC. This sequence encodes CSARDSAGFSYEQYF.

Points on this clonotype: A much larger clone differs by one base, so this may be a read error. The chain recombines TRBV4-1 with TRBJ2-3, with D hard to call. This CDR3 is built from 13 residues. Between the trimmed V and J ends, which lost 0 bases and 8 bases, there was a span of 9 bases. Germline V gives CDR1 MGHRA, CDR2 YSYEKL. The CDR3 coding sequence is TGCGCCAGCAGCCAAGAAACATGGGGTACGCAGTATTTT. This translates into CASSQETWGTQYF.

This clonotype was counted between two and nine times. This chain links TRBV9 with TRBJ1-2; D gene ambiguous. V was cut by 3 bases and J by 0 bases, with 12 bases left in between. This CDR3 has 15 residues. From germline, CDR1 is SGDLS and CDR2 YYNGEE. CDR3 loop: CASSAHLNSNYGYTF. The DNA for the CDR3 is TGTGCCAGCAGCGCTCACCTTAATTCTAACTATGGCTACACCTTC.

At least ten counts were recorded for this clonotype. The gene calls are TRBV5-6 and TRBJ2-7; no definite D call. The V end was cut by 3 bases, the J end by 6 bases, with 10 bases between. CDR3 length: 12 amino acids. CDR1 and CDR2 from the germline V gene are SGHDT and YYEEEE. CDR3 region: CASSSGPPEQYF. The CDR3 coding sequence is TGTGCCAGCAGCTCGGGCCCGCCCGAGCAGTACTTC. Complete variable domain (other parts from reference TRBV5-6 and TRBJ2-7): DAGVTQSPTHLIKTRGQQVTLRCSPKSGHDTVSWYQQALGQGPQFIFQYYEEEERQRGNFPDRFSGHQFPNYSSELNVNALLLGDSALYLCASSSGPPEQYFGPGTRLTVT.

This clonotype was detected only a few times. The chain uses TRBV5-8 and TRBJ2-7, with 7 bases lining up with TRBD1. After removal of 4 bases from V and 3 bases from J, the junction contained 13 bases not matched to a gene. Germline V gene data show CDR1 as SGHTS and CDR2 as YDEGEE. The CDR3 runs 16 residues. CDR3 nucleotide sequence: TGTGCCAGCAGCCTCCGACAGGGAGAGGGGCTCTACGAGCAGTACTTC. Translated: CASSLRQGEGLYEQYF. Supplemented by reference TRBV5-8 and TRBJ2-7, the full variable domain reads EAGVTQSPTHLIKTRGQQATLRCSPISGHTSVYWYQQALGLGLQFLLWYDEGEERNRGNFPPRFSGRQFPNYSSELNVNALELEDSALYLCASSLRQGEGLYEQYFGPGTRLTVT.

This clonotype was detected ten times or more. Here the CDR3 reads CASGYSNQPQHF. CDR3 DNA: TGTGCTAGTGGATATAGCAATCAGCCCCAGCATTTT. The gene calls are TRBV12-5 and TRBJ1-5; no firm D call. Per germline, CDR1 LGHNT and CDR2 FRNRAP. This CDR3 region has 12 residues. The V end was cut by 6 bases, the J end by 0 bases, with 3 bases between.